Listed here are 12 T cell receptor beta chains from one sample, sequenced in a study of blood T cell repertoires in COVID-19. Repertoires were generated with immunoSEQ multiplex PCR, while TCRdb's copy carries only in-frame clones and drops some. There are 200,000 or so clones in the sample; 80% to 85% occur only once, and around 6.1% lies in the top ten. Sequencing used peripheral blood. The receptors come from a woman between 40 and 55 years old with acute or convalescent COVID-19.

CDR3 bases: TGCGCCAGCAGCCCCGGACTAGCGGGAGCCGATGAGCAGTTCTTC. Translation gives CASSPGLAGADEQFF. The chain is built from TRBV5-1 and TRBJ2-1, with 13 bases that match TRBD2. Per the germline V gene, CDR1 is SGHRS and CDR2 is YFSETQ. The CDR3 has 15 amino acids. V was pared by 4 bases and J by 8 bases, with 6 bases of the junction left unmatched.

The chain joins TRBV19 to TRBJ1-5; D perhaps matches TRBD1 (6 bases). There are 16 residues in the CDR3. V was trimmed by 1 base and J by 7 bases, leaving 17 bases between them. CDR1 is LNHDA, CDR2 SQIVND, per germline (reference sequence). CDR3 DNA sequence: TGTGCCAGTAGTATAGGATTGAGGGGGTCAGGACAGCCCCAGCATTTT. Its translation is CASSIGLRGSGQPQHF.

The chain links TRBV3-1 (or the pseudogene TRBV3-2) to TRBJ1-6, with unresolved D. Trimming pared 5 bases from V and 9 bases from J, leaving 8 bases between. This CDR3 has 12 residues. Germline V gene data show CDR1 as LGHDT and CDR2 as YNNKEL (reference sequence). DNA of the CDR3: TGTGCCAGCAGCTTATATCGTTCACCCCTCCACTTT. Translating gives CASSLYRSPLHF.

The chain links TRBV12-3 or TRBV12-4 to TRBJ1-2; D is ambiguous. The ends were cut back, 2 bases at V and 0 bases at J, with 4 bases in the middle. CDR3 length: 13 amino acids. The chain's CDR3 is CASSLHSNYGYTF. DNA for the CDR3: TGTGCCAGCAGTTTACATTCTAACTATGGCTACACCTTC.

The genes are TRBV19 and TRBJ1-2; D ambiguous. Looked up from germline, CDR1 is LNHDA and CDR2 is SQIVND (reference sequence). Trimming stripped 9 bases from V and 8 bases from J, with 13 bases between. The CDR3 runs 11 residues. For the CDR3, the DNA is TGTGCCAGCGGGTCTATGCGGGGCTACACCTTC. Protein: CASGSMRGYTF.

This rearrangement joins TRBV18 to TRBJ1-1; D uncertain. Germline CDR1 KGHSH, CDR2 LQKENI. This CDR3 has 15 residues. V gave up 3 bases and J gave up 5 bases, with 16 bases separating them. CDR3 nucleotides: TGTGCCAGCTCACCGGCAGCCCCCACGGGGACTGAAGCTTTCTTT. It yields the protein CASSPAAPTGTEAFF. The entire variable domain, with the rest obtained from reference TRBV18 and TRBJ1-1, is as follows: NAGVMQNPRHLVRRRGQEARLRCSPMKGHSHVYWYRQLPEEGLKFMVYLQKENIIDESGMPKERFSAEFPKEGPSILRIQQVVRGDSAAYFCASSPAAPTGTEAFFGQGTRLTVV.

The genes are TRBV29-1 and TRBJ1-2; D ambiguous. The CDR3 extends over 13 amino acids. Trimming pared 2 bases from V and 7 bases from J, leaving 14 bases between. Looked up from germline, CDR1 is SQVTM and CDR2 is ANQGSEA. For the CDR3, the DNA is TGCAGCGTTGAACTATCCGGGTCCGCTGGCTACACCTTC. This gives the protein CSVELSGSAGYTF.

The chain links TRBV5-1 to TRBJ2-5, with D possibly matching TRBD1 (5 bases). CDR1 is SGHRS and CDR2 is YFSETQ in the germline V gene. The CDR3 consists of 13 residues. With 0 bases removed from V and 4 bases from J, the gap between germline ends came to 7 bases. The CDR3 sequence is CASSLEGSETQYF. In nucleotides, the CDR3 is TGCGCCAGCAGCTTGGAGGGGTCAGAGACCCAGTACTTC.

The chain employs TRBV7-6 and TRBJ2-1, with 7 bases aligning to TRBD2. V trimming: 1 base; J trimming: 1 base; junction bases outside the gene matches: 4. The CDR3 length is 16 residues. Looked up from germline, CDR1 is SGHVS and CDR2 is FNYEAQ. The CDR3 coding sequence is TGTGCCAGCAGCTTAGACGGGAGGTTATCCTACAATGAGCAGTTCTTC. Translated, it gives CASSLDGRLSYNEQFF.

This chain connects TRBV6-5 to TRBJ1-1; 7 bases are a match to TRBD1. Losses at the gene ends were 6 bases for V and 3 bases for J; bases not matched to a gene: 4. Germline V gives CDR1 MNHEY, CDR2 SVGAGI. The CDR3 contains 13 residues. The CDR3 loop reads CASRADRDTEAFF. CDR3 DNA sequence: TGTGCCAGCAGAGCAGACAGGGACACTGAAGCTTTCTTT.

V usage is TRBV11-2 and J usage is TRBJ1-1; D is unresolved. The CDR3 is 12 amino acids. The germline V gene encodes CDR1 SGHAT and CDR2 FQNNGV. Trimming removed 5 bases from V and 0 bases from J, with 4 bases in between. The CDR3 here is CASSPVNTEAFF. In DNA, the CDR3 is TGTGCCAGCAGCCCAGTGAACACTGAAGCTTTCTTT.

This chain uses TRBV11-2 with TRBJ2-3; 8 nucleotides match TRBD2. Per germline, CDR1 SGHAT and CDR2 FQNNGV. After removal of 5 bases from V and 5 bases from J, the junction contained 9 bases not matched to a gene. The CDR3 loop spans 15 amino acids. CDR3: CASSPIAGRGDTQYF. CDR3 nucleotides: TGTGCCAGCAGCCCCATAGCGGGACGCGGAGATACGCAGTATTTT.